Included here is one T cell receptor (beta chain) sequence, with context. Its specificity is unknown. Profiling relied on immunoSEQ multiplex PCR, and the TCRdb table lists in-frame clones only, not all of them. This sample has roughly 2.2 million clones, with around 90% found just once. This CDR3 has 11 amino acids. The germline CDR1 and CDR2 sequences are SGHKS and YYEKEE (reference sequence). Germline trimming cut 7 bases from V and 12 bases from J; bases unmatched to any gene: 9. This sample stems from a study of shared clonotypes between healthy human individuals. Findings of the study overall: Clonotypes which were not shared had lower generation probabilities than clonotypes that all four donors shared. Genetic and exposure-history diversity was limited by the small donor number.

The material sequenced was naive CD4+ T cells from PBMCs. The subset: CD45RA+ positively selected. The chain is built from TRBV5-5 and TRBJ2-7; 8 bases agree with TRBD1. This clonotype was obtained from a man between 18 and 29 years old in good health. Some clones in this sample may be carry-over from other donors' samples. The chain's CDR3 is CASDSGGTGYF. The CDR3 region has the DNA TGTGCCAGCGATTCAGGAGGGACAGGGTACTTC.